This TCR beta chain was recovered during a study of human T cells and chemical hapten exposure. Overall study context: Throughout the approximately 26-week study, diphenylcyclopropenone was applied weekly to the patients' scalps. Readings were taken at 6 days from patch tests that had applied 0.01% DPC to the upper back.

Study outcomes and limitations: Sensitizing to DPC left TCRs with a frequency above 1 in 1000 unaltered.

This clonotype was seen only a few times. The antigen is not known. The time point is: patch test 1, 2 weeks after DPC sensitization. Documented treatment: therapeutic diphenylcyclopropenone sensitization with weekly scalp DPC. TCRdb used MiXCR to reprocess the RACE reads, holding one entry per CDR3 protein. The sample lists 300,000 to 350,000 distinct CDR3 sequences; approximately 6.3% were seen once. Germline V gives CDR1 MGHRA, CDR2 YSYEKL. V lost 0 bases, J lost 1 base, and 13 bases lay in between. CDR3 length equals 16 residues. This sample comprised whole blood, obtained in connection with sensitization to the hapten diphenylcyclopropenone (DPC). The origin of this receptor is a woman under 30 with alopecia areata. Some clones in this sample may be carry-over from other donors' samples. The chain links TRBV4-1 to TRBJ2-7, with no clear D. The CDR3 loop reads CASSQDPPGSSYEQYF. CDR3 bases: TGCGCCAGCAGCCAAGATCCCCCGGGTTCGTCCTACGAGCAGTACTTC.